The T cell receptor beta chain described here comes from a study of identical twins. TCRdb processed the 5' RACE reads anew with MiXCR; each CDR3 protein has one entry. The sample holds about 190,000 distinct CDR3 sequences; 15% are singletons and the top ten take over 35%. CDR1 is MNHEY and CDR2 is SVGAGI in the germline V gene. The CDR3 covers 15 residues. The V end was cut by 0 bases, the J end by 4 bases, with 9 bases between. The same data also went into a second study, on T cells expressing NK-cell markers.

The sample was CD8+ T cells sorted from blood. The clonotype originates from a woman younger than 35 in good health. The chain recombines TRBV6-5 with TRBJ2-2; tentative D call: TRBD2 (5 bases). The CDR3 region is CASSYSIRGTGELFF. CDR3 in DNA: TGTGCCAGCAGTTACTCGATTCGGGGCACCGGGGAGCTGTTTTTT.